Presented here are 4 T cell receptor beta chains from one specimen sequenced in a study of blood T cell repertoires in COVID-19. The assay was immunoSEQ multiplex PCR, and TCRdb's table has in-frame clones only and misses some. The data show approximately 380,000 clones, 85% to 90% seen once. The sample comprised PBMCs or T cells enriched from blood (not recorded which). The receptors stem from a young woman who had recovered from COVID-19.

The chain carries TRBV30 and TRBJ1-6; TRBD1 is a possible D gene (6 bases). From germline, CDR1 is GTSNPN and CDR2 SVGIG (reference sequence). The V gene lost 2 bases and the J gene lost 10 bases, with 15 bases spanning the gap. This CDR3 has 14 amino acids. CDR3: CAWSTGTRISPLHF. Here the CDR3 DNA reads TGTGCCTGGAGTACCGGGACAAGGATATCACCCCTCCACTTT.

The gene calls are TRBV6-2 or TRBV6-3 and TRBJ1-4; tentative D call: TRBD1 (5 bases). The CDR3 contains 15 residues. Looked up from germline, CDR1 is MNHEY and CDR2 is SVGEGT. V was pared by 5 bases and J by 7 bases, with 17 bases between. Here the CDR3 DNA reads TGTGCCAGCAGTGCAAGACAGAGGAGAGTTGAAAAACTGTTTTTT. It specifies CASSARQRRVEKLFF.

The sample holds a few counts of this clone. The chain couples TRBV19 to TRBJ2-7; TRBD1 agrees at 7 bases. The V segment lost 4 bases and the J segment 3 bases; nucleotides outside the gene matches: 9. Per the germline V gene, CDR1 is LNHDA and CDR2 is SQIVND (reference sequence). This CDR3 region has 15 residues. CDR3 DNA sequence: TGTGCCAGTAGTACGACAGGGTCCCCCCTCTACGAGCAGTACTTC. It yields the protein CASSTTGSPLYEQYF.

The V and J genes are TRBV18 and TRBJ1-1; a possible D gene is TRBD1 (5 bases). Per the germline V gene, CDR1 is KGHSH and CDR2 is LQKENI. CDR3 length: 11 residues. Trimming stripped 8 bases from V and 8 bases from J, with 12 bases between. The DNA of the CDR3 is TGTGCCAGCCAAGGAGGGGCAGAAGCTTTCTTT. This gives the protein CASQGGAEAFF.